The sequence of this T cell receptor beta chain was determined in a study of blood T cell repertoires in COVID-19. Germline CDR1 is MGHRA and CDR2 is YSYEKL. This CDR3 is 15 amino acids long. The ends were cut back, 4 bases at V and 1 base at J, with 10 bases in the middle. The protocol was immunoSEQ multiplex PCR, while the TCRdb copy is restricted to in-frame clones and leaves out a portion. The sample holds 70,000 to 100,000 clones, around nine tenths seen once. J is TRBJ2-2 and V is TRBV4-1, with D perhaps TRBD1 (6 bases). The TCR sequence derives from a woman between 70 and 85 years old with acute or convalescent COVID-19. The sequenced sample was peripheral blood. The chain's CDR3 is CASSRQTGNTGELFF. The CDR3 DNA follows: TGCGCCAGCAGCCGTCAGACAGGGAACACCGGGGAGCTGTTTTTT.